This T cell receptor beta chain is drawn from a study of cytotoxic CD8 clonotypes in ibrutinib-treated CLL (dated by TCRdb to about 2021). As for the study more broadly: In this cohort, approximately 14 patients were treatment-naive and approximately twelve were relapsed/refractory, while around 18 had unmutated IGHV. Partial responses were observed in some 24 patients and complete responses in 2; after a median follow-up of around 68 months, remission was maintained in around 14 patients and progression was observed in approximately 12. The response samples were drawn at a median of roughly twelve months into treatment, with a range of about 6 to 40 months. An average of around 250,000 productive templates and some 99,000 productive rearrangements was obtained per sample. Longitudinal samples were obtainable from about 30% of the roughly 86 participants in the trial. Cryopreserved peripheral blood mononuclear cells were obtained before treatment, at response, and at either sustained remission or disease progression. Every sample from remission and from progressive disease was obtained while the patients were still on ibrutinib.

As regards this clone: Its antigen remains undetermined. Per-base quality was not reported, and no clone a single base away is much larger than it.

Read against the paper, the sample's time point label means: approximately twelve months on ibrutinib. For TCR beta library preparation, 1.5 to 2 micrograms of genomic DNA was extracted from cryopreserved PBMCs. Longitudinal blood samples from CLL patients receiving ibrutinib monotherapy were subjected to high-throughput TCR beta sequencing. The patients were enrolled in a single-center, open-label phase 2 trial of ibrutinib monotherapy. There are 19 amino acids in the CDR3, from cysteine to phenylalanine inclusive. Only the CDR3 portion is preserved as DNA: 57 bases, with reading frame beginning at the first base. The germline V and J ends show losses of 0 bases and 0 bases respectively, and no gene match explains 8 bases of the junction. CDR1 and CDR2 are read off the germline V gene as LGHNA and YNFKEQ. Study-wide conclusions, independent of this receptor: Baseline clonality was found to be higher than that of age-matched healthy donors and was strongly correlated with circulating CD8+ T-cell counts. Clonality increased at ibrutinib response, stayed stable in sustained remission, and fell back toward baseline at progression. Sampling times were not matched between patients in sustained remission and patients whose disease was progressing, and lymph node repertoires were not examined. Public clonotypes were rare and either shrank or stayed stable during treatment, and the rise in clonality at ibrutinib response reflected expansion of private clonotypes.

Each clonotype received, on average, 10x coverage in deep resolution sequencing performed on a MiSeq, where the target depth lay between 1 in 1 million and 1 in 200,000 T cells. TCR beta libraries were generated with the immunoSEQ hsTCRB Kit. The published analysis was carried out like this. ImmunoSEQ Data Assistant and ImmunoSEQ Analyzer were used for data analysis, and V, D and J genes were assigned according to IMGT definitions. Clonality, with values ranging from 0 to 1, was calculated as one minus the normalized Shannon entropy of productive rearrangement frequencies. Only overrepresented clonotypes making up at least 0.05% of the repertoire of each patient were included in the public clonotype analysis. Repertoires from 10 to 15 age-matched healthy donors in immuneACCESS were used as clonality controls. TCRdb re-hosts the immuneACCESS table, in-frame sequences only. Its copies lack some clones; in the studies checked, an unresolved V gene accounts for under half of them, and the cause for the rest is not known. That table is the source of V, J and clone size, and D and trimming were worked out from the DNA. The sample table records 73,000 or so clones; about two thirds of these occur just once. Together, the top ten hold roughly 5.7% of the sample.

The rearranged segments are TRBV4-2 and TRBJ1-5; the central 10 bases match TRBD1. The input for sequencing was PBMCs, taken after 12 months of ibrutinib treatment. The receptor was derived from a human donor with chronic lymphocytic leukemia. The nucleotides are TGTGCCAGCAGCCAAGAGTGGACAGGGGGATTCGGTAGCAATCAGCCCCAGCATTTT. The encoded protein is CASSQEWTGGFGSNQPQHF.